The rows below give T cell receptor beta chains drawn from one sample of a study of T cells in Graves' hyperthyroidism and ophthalmopathy. TCRdb called the multiplex PCR reads again in MiXCR, with one record for every CDR3 protein. The data contain around 660,000 distinct CDR3 sequences, over 40% of them singletons. Sequencing was carried out using peripheral blood or thyroid tissue (not recorded which). These receptors originate from an adult man with Graves' disease, either hyperthyroidism or ophthalmopathy (not recorded which). Each CDR3 is given with its conserved first and last residue. Fields, in order: J gene, D gene, V gene, clone size, CDR3 DNA, CDR3 protein. A D gene is named only where the DNA matches it firmly. Only part of the rows carry a size: once, few, many, or a class if the clone is expanded.

TRBJ1-2,TRBD1,TRBV29-1,many,TGCAGCATCACACAGGGGGCGAGTATCAATGGCTACACCTTC,CSITQGASINGYTF
TRBJ2-2,-,TRBV6-5,few,TGTGCCAGTCAGGGTCCCACCGGGGAGCTGTTTTTT,CASQGPTGELFF
TRBJ1-2,-,TRBV7-9,-,TGTGCCAGCAGCTCCGAGATTAACTATGGCTACACCTTC,CASSSEINYGYTF
TRBJ1-4,-,TRBV9,-,TGTGCCAGCAGCGGGGATGGACCGAATGAAAAACTGTTTTTT,CASSGDGPNEKLFF
TRBJ1-3,-,TRBV7-9,many,TGTGCCAGCACCCCCGACAGTTACGGAAACACCATATATTTT,CASTPDSYGNTIYF
TRBJ1-1,-,TRBV25-1,-,TGTGCCAGCAGTGTCGATCGGTGGCAGTTGGACGCTGAAGCTTTCTTT,CASSVDRWQLDAEAFF
TRBJ1-3,-,TRBV20-1,-,TGCAGTGCTAGAGATGATTTACACTCTGGAAACACCATATATTTT,CSARDDLHSGNTIYF
TRBJ1-3,TRBD1,TRBV11-2,few,TGTGCCAGCAGCTTAGACAGGCTGGACAGGGCCGGAAACACCATATATTTT,CASSLDRLDRAGNTIYF
TRBJ1-1,-,TRBV5-1,few,TGCGCCAGCAGCTTCCTCAACAGCCTGAACACTGAAGCTTTCTTT,CASSFLNSLNTEAFF
TRBJ2-7,-,TRBV9,few,TGTGCCAGCAGCTCGCCAGGGAGCAGGACCTACGAGCAGTACTTC,CASSSPGSRTYEQYF
TRBJ1-1,-,TRBV29-1,few,TGCAGCGTTACAGGGTTCCGAACTGAAGCTTTCTTT,CSVTGFRTEAFF
TRBJ1-5,TRBD1,TRBV29-1,-,TGCAGCGTTGGGCCGGGACAGGGTCAGGATCAGCCCCAGCATTTT,CSVGPGQGQDQPQHF
TRBJ1-6,TRBD1,TRBV7-9,many,TGTGCCAGCAGCACAACGGACAGGTCCTATAATTCACCCCTCCACTTT,CASSTTDRSYNSPLHF
TRBJ2-7,TRBD2,TRBV7-3,-,TGTGCCAGCAGCCTCGGAACGGGACTAGCTACCTACGAGCAGTACTTC,CASSLGTGLATYEQYF
TRBJ1-6,-,TRBV25-1,-,TGTGCCAGCAGTGAATACAGGGAGTATGGTTCACCCCTCCACTTT,CASSEYREYGSPLHF
TRBJ2-5,-,TRBV29-1,few,TGCAGCGGCTCAGAACTCCAAGAGACCCAGTACTTC,CSGSELQETQYF
TRBJ1-1,-,TRBV7-9,-,TGTGCCAGCAGCTCCAACAGGGAGAACACTGAAGCTTTCTTT,CASSSNRENTEAFF
TRBJ1-4,-,TRBV29-1,-,TGCAGCGTTGAATCCGGGTATGAAAAACTGTTTTTT,CSVESGYEKLFF
TRBJ1-6,-,TRBV9,few,TGTGCCAGCAGCGTAGGAGGAGGGGACTATAATTCACCCCTCCACTTT,CASSVGGGDYNSPLHF
TRBJ1-6,TRBD1,TRBV2,few,TGTGCCAGTCGGGGGACAGGGTCCAATTCACCCCTCCACTTT,CASRGTGSNSPLHF
TRBJ1-1,-,TRBV6-1,few,TGTGCCAGCAGGCTGTCCGGGGTGGACACTGAAGCTTTCTTT,CASRLSGVDTEAFF
TRBJ2-5,TRBD2,TRBV7-9,-,TGTGCCAGCAGCTTCCGGGGGGGCGAGGGGGAGACCCAGTACTTC,CASSFRGGEGETQYF
TRBJ2-5,-,TRBV2,-,TGTGCCAGCAGTGCTACTTTAGGGGAAGAGACCCAGTACTTC,CASSATLGEETQYF
TRBJ1-5,TRBD1,TRBV12-3/TRBV12-4,-,TGTGCCAGCAGTCGGACAGGGGGAGGGAATCAGCCCCAGCATTTT,CASSRTGGGNQPQHF
TRBJ2-7,TRBD2,TRBV20-1,few,TGCAGTGCTAGAAGTGGTGCGGGAGTGGTCAACGAGCAGTACTTC,CSARSGAGVVNEQYF
TRBJ2-7,-,TRBV7-9,few,TGTGCCAGCGGCCAGGACCTCTCCTACGAGCAGTACTTC,CASGQDLSYEQYF
TRBJ2-7,TRBD2,TRBV12-3/TRBV12-4,few,TGTGCCAGCAGCCCTCAGTCACTAGCGGGAGTGGTCCACGAGCAGTACTTC,CASSPQSLAGVVHEQYF
TRBJ1-6,-,TRBV20-1,few,TGCAGTGCTAGAGATGACAGATTGAATTCACCCCTCCACTTT,CSARDDRLNSPLHF
TRBJ2-7,TRBD2,TRBV7-9,-,TGTGCCAGCAGCCCCAGACAGAGCGGGGAGCTGTACTTC,CASSPRQSGELYF
TRBJ2-7,TRBD2,TRBV10-3,-,TGTGCCAGCAGGCCCCTCGGGACTAGCGGGGACTACGAGCAGTACTTC,CASRPLGTSGDYEQYF
TRBJ1-6,TRBD1,TRBV9,-,TGTGCCAGCAGCCGGCAATGGGACAGGGGGAATTCACCCCTCCACTTT,CASSRQWDRGNSPLHF
TRBJ1-1,-,TRBV20-1,few,TGCAGTGCCAAACAGGGATCGAGGTGGGACACTGAAGCTTTCTTT,CSAKQGSRWDTEAFF
TRBJ1-1,TRBD1,TRBV7-9,many,TGTGCCAGCAGCTTGGAGGGGGCAGGAACTGAAGCTTTCTTT,CASSLEGAGTEAFF
TRBJ1-5,-,TRBV20-1,-,TGCAGTGCTCAGGGGACGGATCAGCCCCAGCATTTT,CSAQGTDQPQHF
TRBJ2-5,-,TRBV7-3,few,TGTGCCAGCAGCTTAATGAGGCGGGAGACCCAGTACTTC,CASSLMRRETQYF
TRBJ2-2,-,TRBV29-1,-,TGCAGCGTTGATGGTGGGACATCCCCTATCGGGGAGCTGTTTTTT,CSVDGGTSPIGELFF
TRBJ1-4,-,TRBV7-2,-,TGTGCCAGCAGCCCCGGCGGGGGGGAGGCTTCTGAACTGTTTTTT,CASSPGGGEASELFF
TRBJ1-1,TRBD1,TRBV5-1,few,TGCGCCAGCAGCTATAGAATTGACAGGGGCACTGAAGCTTTCTTT,CASSYRIDRGTEAFF
TRBJ1-2,TRBD1,TRBV19,few,TGTGCCAGTAGTATGCCAAACCTCGCGACAGGGTTTTCCTATGGCTACACCTTC,CASSMPNLATGFSYGYTF
TRBJ1-1,TRBD1,TRBV10-2,-,TGCGCCACCAAGACAGGGGGCGTTGGAGCTTTCTTT,CATKTGGVGAFF
TRBJ2-1,TRBD2,TRBV12-3/TRBV12-4,-,TGTGCCAGTAGTATGTTGGCGGGAGGGCCCCATGAGCAGTTCTTC,CASSMLAGGPHEQFF
TRBJ1-3,TRBD1,TRBV20-1,few,TGCAGTGCTCCCGGGACAGGGGTGCGAAACACCATATATTTT,CSAPGTGVRNTIYF